This T cell receptor (beta chain) was observed in a study of cytomegalovirus exposure and HLA in healthy donors. Study-wide points: Another analysis was done later, and it associated roughly 15,000 TCR beta sequences with HLA alleles at 0.05 false discovery rate. With DRB1 most and HLA-C fewest, TCR association rates differed between HLA loci in a later analysis. Reports showed the classifier diagnosing cytomegalovirus status with high specificity and sensitivity.

PCR was performed using 60 Vbeta and 13 Jbeta primers. Using immunoSEQ multiplex PCR, the repertoire was profiled, and TCRdb retains in-frame clones only, with some absent. Here the sample spans fewer than 45,000 clones, around 73% being singletons. CDR3 length: 15 residues. The trim removed 4 bases at V and 4 bases at J, leaving 8 bases unmatched. CDR1 and CDR2 (germline): SGDLS, YYNGEE. Concerning this clone itself: Its antigen is still unknown.

Sequenced material: PBMCs. The receptor was derived from a woman aged 30 to 39 in good health and CMV-seronegative. This sequence joins TRBV9 and TRBJ1-1; 9 positions match TRBD1. The CDR3 coding sequence is TGTGCCAGCAGCATCGGACAGGGGAAGGGCACTGAAGCTTTCTTT. Amino acid sequence: CASSIGQGKGTEAFF.